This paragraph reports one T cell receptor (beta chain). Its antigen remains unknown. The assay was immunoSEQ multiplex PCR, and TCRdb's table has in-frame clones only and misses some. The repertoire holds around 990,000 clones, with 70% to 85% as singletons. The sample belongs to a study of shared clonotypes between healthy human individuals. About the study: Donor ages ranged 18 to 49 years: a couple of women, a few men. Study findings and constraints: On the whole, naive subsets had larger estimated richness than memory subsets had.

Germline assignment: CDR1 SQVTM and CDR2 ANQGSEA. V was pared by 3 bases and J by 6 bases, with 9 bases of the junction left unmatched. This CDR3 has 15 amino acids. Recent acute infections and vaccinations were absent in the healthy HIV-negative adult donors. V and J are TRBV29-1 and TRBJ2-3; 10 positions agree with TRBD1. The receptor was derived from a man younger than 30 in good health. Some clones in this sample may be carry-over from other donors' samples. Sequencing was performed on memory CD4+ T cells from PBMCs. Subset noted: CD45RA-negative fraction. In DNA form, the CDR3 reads TGCAGCGTTGATTCCGGGACAGGGGTGGGGGATACGCAGTATTTT. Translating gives CSVDSGTGVGDTQYF.